This TCR beta chain emerged from a study of control samples from healthy donors and cancer patients. TCRdb keeps only in-frame clones here, not all; method: immunoSEQ multiplex PCR. The sample lists some 160,000 clones, around nine tenths occurring once. V shed 10 bases and J shed 7 bases, with 8 bases lying between them. The CDR3 loop spans 10 amino acids. From germline, CDR1 is MNHEY and CDR2 SVGAGI. This clone was observed a few times. The V and J genes are TRBV6-5 and TRBJ1-3, with unresolved D. This sequence was found in a woman in her twenties or thirties in good health. Material for sequencing was blood. Here the CDR3 reads CAISWNTIYF. The CDR3 DNA is TGTGCCATCTCGTGGAACACCATATATTTT.